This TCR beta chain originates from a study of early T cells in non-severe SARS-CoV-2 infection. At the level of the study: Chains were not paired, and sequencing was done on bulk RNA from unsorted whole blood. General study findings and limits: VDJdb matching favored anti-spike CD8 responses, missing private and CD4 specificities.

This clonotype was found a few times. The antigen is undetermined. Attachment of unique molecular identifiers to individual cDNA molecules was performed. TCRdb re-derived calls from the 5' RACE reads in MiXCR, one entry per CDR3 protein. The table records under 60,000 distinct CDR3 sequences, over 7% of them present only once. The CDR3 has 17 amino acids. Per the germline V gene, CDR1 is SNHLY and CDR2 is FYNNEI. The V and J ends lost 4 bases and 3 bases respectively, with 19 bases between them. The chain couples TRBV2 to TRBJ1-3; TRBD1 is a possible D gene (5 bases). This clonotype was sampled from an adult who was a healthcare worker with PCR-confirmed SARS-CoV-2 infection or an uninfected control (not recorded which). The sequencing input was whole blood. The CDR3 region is CASSGRNRHIYGNTIYF. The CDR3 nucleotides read TGTGCCAGCAGTGGGAGGAACAGGCATATCTATGGAAACACCATATATTTT. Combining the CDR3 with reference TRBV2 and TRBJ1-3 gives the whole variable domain EPEVTQTPSHQVTQMGQEVILRCVPISNHLYFYWYRQILGQKVEFLVSFYNNEISEKSEIFDDQFSVERPDGSNFTLKIRSTKLEDSAMYFCASSGRNRHIYGNTIYFGEGSWLTVV.